This is a list of T cell receptor beta chains from one sample in a study of hypomethylating agent response in myelodysplastic syndrome. Assay used: immunoSEQ multiplex PCR; TCRdb lists only in-frame clones, some missing. The repertoire includes 3,700 or so clones, almost 85% of them detected once, and around 5.2% sits in the top ten. Sequenced material: bone marrow, taken before or after starting hypomethylating agent treatment for myelodysplastic syndrome (not recorded which). The receptors were sampled from a human donor with myelodysplastic syndrome. Both conserved end residues are trimmed from each CDR3.

v_gene	CDR3aa
TRBV10-2	ATRASGGSEQF
TRBV6-1	ASSEDAYMNTEAF
TRBV30	AWTTTSRLNGYT
TRBV9	ASSPRTGANTGELF
TRBV5-4	ASSFEGGRIREQY
TRBV2	ASSGERGAGQY
TRBV4-1	ASSQAQSLRTNTGELL
TRBV5-1	ASSFRTVSYEQY
TRBV29-1	SVEGGLAGDYNEQF
TRBV15	ATSSTGTGLYGYT
TRBV19	ASSRWGTGDPGELF
TRBV7-3	ASSSTSGGAQF
TRBV18	ASSPGGGATGELF
TRBV11-2	ASSLLAGGRADTQY
TRBV18	ASSPDKQGASTDTQY
TRBV28	ASSPGGATEKLF
TRBV9	ASSPMGQGALSYGYT
TRBV6-5	ASSFSGGAGNEQF
TRBV12-5	ASGPLIGELF
TRBV30	AFGQNTEAF
TRBV9	ASSVVAGGPGHTDTQY
TRBV5-1	ASSGGARNTGELF
TRBV18	ASSPGGRWNTEAF